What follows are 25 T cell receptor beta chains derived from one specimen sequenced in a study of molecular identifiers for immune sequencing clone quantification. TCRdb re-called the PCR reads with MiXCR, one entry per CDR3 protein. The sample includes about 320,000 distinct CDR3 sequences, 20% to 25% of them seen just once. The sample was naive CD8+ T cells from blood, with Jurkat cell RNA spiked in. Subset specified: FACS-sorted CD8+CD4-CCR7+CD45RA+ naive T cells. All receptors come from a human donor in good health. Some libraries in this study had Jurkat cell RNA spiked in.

The CDR3 region is CASSQGQHYEQYF. CDR3 DNA: TGTGCCAGCAGCCAAGGCCAGCACTACGAGCAGTACTTC. The chain joins TRBV3-1 to TRBJ2-7; no definite D call. Germline V CDR1 and CDR2: LGHDT, YNNKEL (reference sequence). There are 13 residues in the CDR3. V was trimmed by 1 base and J by 3 bases, leaving 7 bases between them.

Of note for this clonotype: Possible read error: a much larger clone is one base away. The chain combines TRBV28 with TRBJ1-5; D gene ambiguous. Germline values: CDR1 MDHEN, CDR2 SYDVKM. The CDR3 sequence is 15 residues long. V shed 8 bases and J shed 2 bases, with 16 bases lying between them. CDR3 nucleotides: TGTGCCAGCGGGTTGGGCCCACGGGGCAATCAGCCCCAGCATTTT. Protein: CASGLGPRGNQPQHF.

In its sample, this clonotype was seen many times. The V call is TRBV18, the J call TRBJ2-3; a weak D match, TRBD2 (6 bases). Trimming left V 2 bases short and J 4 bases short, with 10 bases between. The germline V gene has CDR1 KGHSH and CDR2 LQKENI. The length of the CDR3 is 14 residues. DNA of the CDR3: TGTGCCAGCTCACCATCCGGGGGTTCAGATACGCAGTATTTT. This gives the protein CASSPSGGSDTQYF.

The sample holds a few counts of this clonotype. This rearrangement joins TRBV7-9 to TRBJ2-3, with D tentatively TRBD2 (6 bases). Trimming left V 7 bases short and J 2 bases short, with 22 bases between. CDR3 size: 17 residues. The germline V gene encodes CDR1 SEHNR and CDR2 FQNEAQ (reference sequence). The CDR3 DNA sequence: TGTGCCAGCATTTCGAAGGGCGGGGTGCAACACACAGATACGCAGTATTTT. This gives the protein CASISKGGVQHTDTQYF.

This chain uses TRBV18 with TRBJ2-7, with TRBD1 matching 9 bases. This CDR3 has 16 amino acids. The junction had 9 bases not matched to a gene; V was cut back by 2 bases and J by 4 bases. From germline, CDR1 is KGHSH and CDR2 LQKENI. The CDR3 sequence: CASSPTGTGWQYEQYF. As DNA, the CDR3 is TGTGCCAGCTCACCAACGGGGACAGGGTGGCAGTACGAGCAGTACTTC.

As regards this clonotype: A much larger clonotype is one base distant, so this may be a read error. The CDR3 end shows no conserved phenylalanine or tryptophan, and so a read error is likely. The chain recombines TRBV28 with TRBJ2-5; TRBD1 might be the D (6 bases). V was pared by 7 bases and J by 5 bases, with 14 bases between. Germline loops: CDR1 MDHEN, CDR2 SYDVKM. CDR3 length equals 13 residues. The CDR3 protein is CASTLQGMETQYL. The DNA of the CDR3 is TGTGCCAGCACCCTTCAGGGGATGGAGACCCAGTACCTC.

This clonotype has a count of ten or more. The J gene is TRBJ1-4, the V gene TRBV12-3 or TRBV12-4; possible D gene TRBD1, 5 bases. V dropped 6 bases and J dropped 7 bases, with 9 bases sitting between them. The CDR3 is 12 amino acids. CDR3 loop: CASSRDGEKLFF. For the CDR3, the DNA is TGTGCCAGCAGCCGGGACGGTGAAAAACTGTTTTTT.

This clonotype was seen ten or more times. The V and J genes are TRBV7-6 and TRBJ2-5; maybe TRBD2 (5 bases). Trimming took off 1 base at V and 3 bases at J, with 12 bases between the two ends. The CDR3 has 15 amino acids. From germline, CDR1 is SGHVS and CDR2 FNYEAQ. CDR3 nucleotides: TGTGCCAGCAGCTTAGAACTAGTTCGGGAAGAGACCCAGTACTTC. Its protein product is CASSLELVREETQYF.

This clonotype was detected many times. The CDR3 sequence is CASSGGQFNQPQHF. The DNA of the CDR3 is TGTGCCAGCAGTGGAGGACAGTTCAATCAGCCCCAGCATTTT. The chain joins TRBV12-3 or TRBV12-4 to TRBJ1-5; TRBD1 is a possible D gene (6 bases). The CDR3 is 14 residues long. The V and J ends lost 5 bases and 3 bases respectively, with 11 bases between them.

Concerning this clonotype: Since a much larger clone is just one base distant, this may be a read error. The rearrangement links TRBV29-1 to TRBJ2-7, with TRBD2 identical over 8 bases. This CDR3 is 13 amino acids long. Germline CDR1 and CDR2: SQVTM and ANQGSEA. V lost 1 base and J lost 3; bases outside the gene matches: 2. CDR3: CSVEGGTSYEQYF. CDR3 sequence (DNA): TGCAGCGTTGAAGGGGGGACTAGCTACGAGCAGTACTTC.

The CDR3 loop reads CASSLFGGQSSYEQYF. The DNA for the CDR3 is TGTGCCAGCAGTTTATTCGGGGGACAGAGCTCCTACGAGCAGTACTTC. The genes are TRBV28 and TRBJ2-7, with TRBD1 as a possible D gene (7 bases). V lost 1 base and J lost 0, with 13 bases in between. This CDR3 is built from 16 residues. Germline values: CDR1 MDHEN, CDR2 SYDVKM. Based on the CDR3 plus reference TRBV28 and TRBJ2-7, the full variable domain is DVKVTQSSRYLVKRTGEKVFLECVQDMDHENMFWYRQDPGLGLRLIYFSYDVKMKEKGDIPEGYSVSREKKERFSLILESASTNQTSMYLCASSLFGGQSSYEQYFGPGTRLTVT.

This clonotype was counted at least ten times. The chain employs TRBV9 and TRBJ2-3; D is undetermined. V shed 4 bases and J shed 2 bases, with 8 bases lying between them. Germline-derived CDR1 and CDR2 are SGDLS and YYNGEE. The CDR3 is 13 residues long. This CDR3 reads CASSPPPTDTQYF. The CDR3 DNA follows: TGTGCCAGCAGCCCCCCCCCCACAGATACGCAGTATTTT.

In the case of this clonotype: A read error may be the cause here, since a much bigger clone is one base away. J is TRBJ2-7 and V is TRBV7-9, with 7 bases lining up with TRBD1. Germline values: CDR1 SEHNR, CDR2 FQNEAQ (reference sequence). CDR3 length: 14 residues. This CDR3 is CTSSLEGQSYEQYF. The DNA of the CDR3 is TGTACCAGCAGCTTAGAGGGACAGAGCTACGAGCAGTACTTC.

The CDR3 loop is CASSSSTGVGETQYF. The CDR3, as DNA: TGTGCCAGCAGTTCCTCTACAGGGGTCGGAGAGACCCAGTACTTC. The V call is TRBV27, the J call TRBJ2-5; 7 bases are shared with TRBD1. The J segment lost 4 bases and the V segment lost 4 bases, leaving 9 bases of the junction unmatched. CDR3 size: 15 residues. The germline V gene has CDR1 MNHEY and CDR2 SMNVEV (reference sequence).

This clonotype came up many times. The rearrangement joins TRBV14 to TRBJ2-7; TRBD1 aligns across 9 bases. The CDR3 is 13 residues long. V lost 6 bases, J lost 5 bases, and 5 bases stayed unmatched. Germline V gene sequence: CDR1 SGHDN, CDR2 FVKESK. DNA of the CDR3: TGTGCCAGCAGACGGACAGGGGCCCACGAGCAGTACTTC. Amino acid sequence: CASRRTGAHEQYF.

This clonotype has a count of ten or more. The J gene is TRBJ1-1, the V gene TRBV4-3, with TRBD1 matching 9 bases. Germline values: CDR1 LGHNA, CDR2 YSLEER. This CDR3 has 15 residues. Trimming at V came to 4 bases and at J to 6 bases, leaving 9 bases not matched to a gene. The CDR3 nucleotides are TGCGCCAGCAGCCTAGGGACAGGGCTGATGGCTGAAGCTTTCTTT. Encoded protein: CASSLGTGLMAEAFF.

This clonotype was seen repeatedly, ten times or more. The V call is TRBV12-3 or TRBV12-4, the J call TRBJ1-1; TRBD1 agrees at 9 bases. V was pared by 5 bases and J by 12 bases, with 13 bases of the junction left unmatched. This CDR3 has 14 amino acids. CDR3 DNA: TGTGCCAGCAGTCAGACCAACAGGGGGCGCGGACCTTTCTTT. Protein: CASSQTNRGRGPFF.

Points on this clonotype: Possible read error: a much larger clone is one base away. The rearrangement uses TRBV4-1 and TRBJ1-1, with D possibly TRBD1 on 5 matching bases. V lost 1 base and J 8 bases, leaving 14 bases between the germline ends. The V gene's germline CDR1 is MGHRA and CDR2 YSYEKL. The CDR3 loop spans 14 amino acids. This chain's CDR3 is CASSQARQGGEAFF. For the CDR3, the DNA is TGCGCCAGCAGCCAAGCAAGGCAGGGAGGAGAAGCTTTCTTT.

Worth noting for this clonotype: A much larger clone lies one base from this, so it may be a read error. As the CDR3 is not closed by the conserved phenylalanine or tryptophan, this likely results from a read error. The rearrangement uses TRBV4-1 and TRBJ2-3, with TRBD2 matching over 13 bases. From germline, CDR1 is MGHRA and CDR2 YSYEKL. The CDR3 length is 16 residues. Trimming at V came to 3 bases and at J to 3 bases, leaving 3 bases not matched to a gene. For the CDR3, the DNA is TGCGCCAGCAGCCAGAGGGGACTAGCGGGGACAGATACGCAGTATGTT. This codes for CASSQRGLAGTDTQYV.

As DNA, the CDR3 is TGCAGCGTTGAAGGGACGCGGAGGATCCAAGAGACCCAGTACTTC. Amino acid sequence: CSVEGTRRIQETQYF. The gene calls are TRBV29-1 and TRBJ2-5; D may be TRBD2 (5 bases). Trimming shortened V by 1 base and J by 1 base, and 13 bases separated the two germline ends. This CDR3 spans 15 amino acids. Per germline, CDR1 SQVTM and CDR2 ANQGSEA.

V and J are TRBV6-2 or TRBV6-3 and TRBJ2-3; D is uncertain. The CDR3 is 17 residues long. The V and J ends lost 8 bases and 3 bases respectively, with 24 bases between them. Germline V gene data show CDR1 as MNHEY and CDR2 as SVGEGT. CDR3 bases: TGTGCCAGCCAAGCTCGGACCGCCGGAAAAGGGACAGATACGCAGTATTTT. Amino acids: CASQARTAGKGTDTQYF.

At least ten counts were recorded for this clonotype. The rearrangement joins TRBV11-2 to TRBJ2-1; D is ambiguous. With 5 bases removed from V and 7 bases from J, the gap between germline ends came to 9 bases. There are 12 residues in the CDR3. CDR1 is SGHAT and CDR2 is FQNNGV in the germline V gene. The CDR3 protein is CASSTLGNEQFF. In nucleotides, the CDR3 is TGTGCCAGCAGCACACTGGGGAATGAGCAGTTCTTC. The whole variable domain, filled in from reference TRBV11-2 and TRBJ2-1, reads EAGVAQSPRYKIIEKRQSVAFWCNPISGHATLYWYQQILGQGPKLLIQFQNNGVVDDSQLPKDRFSAERLKGVDSTLKIQPAKLEDSAVYLCASSTLGNEQFFGPGTRLTVL.

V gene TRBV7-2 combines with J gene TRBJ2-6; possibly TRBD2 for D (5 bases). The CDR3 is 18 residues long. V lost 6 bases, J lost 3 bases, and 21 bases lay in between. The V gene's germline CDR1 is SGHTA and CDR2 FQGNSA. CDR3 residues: CASSAVGAVRHGANVLTF. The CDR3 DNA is TGTGCCAGCAGTGCGGTAGGAGCGGTTCGGCATGGGGCCAACGTCCTGACTTTC.

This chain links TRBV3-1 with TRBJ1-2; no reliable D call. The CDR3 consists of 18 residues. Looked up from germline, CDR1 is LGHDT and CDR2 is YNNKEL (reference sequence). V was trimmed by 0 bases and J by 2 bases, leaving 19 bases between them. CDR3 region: CASSQDRKGFSPNYGYTF. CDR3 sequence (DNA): TGTGCCAGCAGCCAAGATCGTAAAGGCTTTTCACCAAACTATGGCTACACCTTC.

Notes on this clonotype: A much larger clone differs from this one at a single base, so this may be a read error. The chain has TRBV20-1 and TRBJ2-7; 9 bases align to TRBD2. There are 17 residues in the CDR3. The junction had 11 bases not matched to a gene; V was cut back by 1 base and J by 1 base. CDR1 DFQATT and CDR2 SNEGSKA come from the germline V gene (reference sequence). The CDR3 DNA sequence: TGCAGTGCTAGAGTCCCTGGAGGTAGCGGGGGATCCTACGAGCAGTACTTC. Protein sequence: CSARVPGGSGGSYEQYF.